This T cell receptor (beta chain) is from a study of blood T cell repertoires in COVID-19. In the original processing: Amplification of reference gene primers provided the estimated nucleated cell counts. Sequenced by immunoSEQ multiplex PCR; TCRdb stores in-frame clones only, minus some. That table supplies the V and J calls and clone size; D and trimming were determined from the DNA. The sample has more than 200,000 clones, around 81% seen once. Trimming cost V 1 base and J 0 bases, with 13 bases left between them. Germline V gene data show CDR1 as SEHNR and CDR2 as FQNEAQ (reference sequence). CDR3 length equals 16 residues.

The sequence derives from a man in his fifties with active or convalescent COVID-19. Sequencing used peripheral blood. This chain joins TRBV7-9 and TRBJ2-7, with a tentative D call TRBD1 (5 bases). The DNA for the CDR3 is TGTGCCAGCAGCTTAGATAAGGACACCGACTCCTACGAGCAGTACTTC. This sequence encodes CASSLDKDTDSYEQYF.